A single sample is the source of the 29 T cell receptor beta chains below, sequenced in a study of OX40 agonist ivuxolimab in advanced cancers. Assay: immunoSEQ multiplex PCR; the TCRdb copy retains only in-frame clones and omits some. The table includes about 80,000 clones, 75% to 90% detected once. The material sequenced was CD4+ or CD8+ T cells sorted from blood, taken in a trial of the OX40 agonist ivuxolimab. Source of these receptors: an adult with an advanced solid tumor such as melanoma, head and neck, liver or kidney cancer.

The rearrangement links TRBV27 to TRBJ2-7; D possibly corresponds to TRBD1 (6 bases). V lost 5 bases to trimming and J lost 2 bases, with 16 bases between them. The germline gives CDR1 MNHEY, CDR2 SMNVEV (reference sequence). This CDR3 has 15 amino acids. The CDR3 sequence is CASSPLRDKPYEQYF. As DNA, the CDR3 is TGTGCCAGCAGTCCCCTCCGGGACAAGCCCTACGAGCAGTACTTC.

The rearrangement joins TRBV5-1 to TRBJ2-3, with TRBD2 identical over 8 bases. This CDR3 has 14 amino acids. The germline V gene has CDR1 SGHRS and CDR2 YFSETQ. The trim removed 5 bases at V and 3 bases at J, leaving 5 bases unmatched. CDR3 sequence: CASRVAGRTDTQYF. In nucleotides, the CDR3 is TGCGCCAGCAGGGTAGCGGGACGGACAGATACGCAGTATTTT.

The V and J genes are TRBV2 and TRBJ1-5; no clear D gene. V lost 4 bases and J lost 2, with 6 bases in between. This CDR3 is 13 amino acids long. Germline V CDR1 and CDR2: SNHLY, FYNNEI. The DNA for the CDR3 is TGTGCCAGCAGTGTGGAGGGCAATCAGCCCCAGCATTTT. The encoded protein is CASSVEGNQPQHF.

Only one count was recorded for this clone. The chain joins TRBV10-3 to TRBJ2-1; D gene uncertain. The CDR3 extends over 14 amino acids. V lost 6 bases and J 5 bases, leaving 14 bases between the germline ends. CDR1 ENHRY and CDR2 SYGVKD come from the germline V gene. CDR3 amino acids: CAISAPPQDNEQFF. In DNA form, the CDR3 reads TGTGCCATCAGCGCCCCACCCCAGGACAATGAGCAGTTCTTC.

The CDR3 region is CASSSGQGAAYEQYF. The CDR3 bases are TGTGCCAGCAGCTCCGGGCAGGGGGCCGCCTACGAGCAGTACTTC. This chain uses TRBV7-3 with TRBJ2-7; 8 bases agree with TRBD1. This CDR3 contains 15 residues. Per the germline V gene, CDR1 is SGHTA and CDR2 is FQGTGA. The junction had 7 bases not matched to a gene; V was cut back by 4 bases and J by 2 bases.

The CDR3 DNA reads as TGTGCCAGCAGCTTAGGGGGGACCCAGTACTTC. This gives the protein CASSLGGTQYF. The rearrangement joins TRBV7-9 to TRBJ2-5; no firm D call. There are 11 residues in the CDR3. V was trimmed by 1 base and J by 7 bases, leaving 4 bases between them. Germline V gene data show CDR1 as SEHNR and CDR2 as FQNEAQ (reference sequence).

This sequence joins TRBV28 and TRBJ1-2, with D perhaps TRBD1 (5 bases). Germline V gene sequence: CDR1 MDHEN, CDR2 SYDVKM. V lost 10 bases, J lost 8 bases, and 17 bases lay in between. This CDR3 region has 12 residues. CDR3 residues: CATQVGVEGYTF. The CDR3 nucleotides are TGTGCCACCCAGGTAGGGGTGGAAGGCTACACCTTC.

V and J are TRBV28 and TRBJ1-1; 8 nucleotides align to TRBD1. Germline V gene data show CDR1 as MDHEN and CDR2 as SYDVKM. V lost 7 bases and J lost 3; bases outside the gene matches: 16. The CDR3 covers 17 residues. The CDR3 bases are TGTGCCAGCACCTTTCCCATACAGGGGGGGTTGGACACTGAAGCTTTCTTT. Its protein is CASTFPIQGGLDTEAFF.

The V and J genes are TRBV16 and TRBJ2-1; D may be TRBD1 (6 bases). V was clipped by 2 bases and J by 14 bases, with 13 bases between them. The CDR3 runs 12 residues. Looked up from germline, CDR1 is KGHSY and CDR2 is FQNENV. Here the CDR3 reads CASSQLPGQKFF. CDR3 nucleotide sequence: TGTGCCAGCAGCCAACTTCCGGGACAAAAGTTCTTC.

Comment on this clone: A read error may produce the germline difference seen at one junction end. The V call is TRBV28, the J call TRBJ2-7; the D call may be TRBD1 or TRBD2 (5 bases each). The CDR3 has 11 residues. Germline V gives CDR1 MDHEN, CDR2 SYDVKM. For the CDR3, the DNA is TGCTCCTGTGAGGGGAGTTACGAGCAGTACTTC. Protein product: CSCEGSYEQYF.

The chain uses TRBV5-4 and TRBJ2-3; D gene uncertain. Trimming removed 5 bases from V and 2 bases from J, with 9 bases in between. The CDR3 spans 13 residues. Germline V gene sequence: CDR1 SGHNT, CDR2 YYREEE (reference sequence). The CDR3: CASSFPSTDTQYF. DNA of the CDR3: TGTGCCAGCAGTTTTCCCTCCACAGATACGCAGTATTTT.

This chain connects TRBV6-6 to TRBJ2-2; D gene unclear. Deletions cut 6 bases from V and 1 base from J, with 12 bases between. The CDR3 loop spans 15 amino acids. CDR1 is MNHNY, CDR2 SVGAGI, per germline (reference sequence). DNA for the CDR3: TGTGCCAGCAGAGAGGCCCACCTGAACACCGGGGAGCTGTTTTTT. As protein: CASREAHLNTGELFF.

This clone appeared a few times. This rearrangement joins TRBV4-2 to TRBJ2-6; TRBD1 agrees at 8 bases. The CDR3 runs to 19 residues. Germline trimming cut 4 bases from V and 4 bases from J; bases unmatched to any gene: 15. CDR1 and CDR2 from the germline V gene are LGHNA and YNFKEQ. Here the CDR3 DNA reads TGTGCCAGCAGCCCTGGGGGACAGGCCACCGCTTCCGGGGCCAACGTCCTGACTTTC. Amino acid sequence: CASSPGGQATASGANVLTF.

This clone appeared a few times. This chain links TRBV28 with TRBJ1-5, with 7 bases lining up with TRBD1. The V segment lost 4 bases and the J segment 0 bases; nucleotides outside the gene matches: 12. Germline loops: CDR1 MDHEN, CDR2 SYDVKM. The CDR3 has 18 amino acids. The chain's CDR3 is CASSSLGTAAYSNQPQHF. CDR3 nucleotides: TGTGCCAGCAGTTCACTCGGGACAGCGGCCTATAGCAATCAGCCCCAGCATTTT.

This clone was picked up one time. The CDR3 reads CAWSTDRGNTGELFF. CDR3 sequence (DNA): TGTGCCTGGAGTACTGACAGGGGAAACACCGGGGAGCTGTTTTTT. The V and J genes are TRBV30 and TRBJ2-2; TRBD1 matches 8 bases. From germline, CDR1 is GTSNPN and CDR2 SVGIG (reference sequence). The CDR3 runs 15 residues. J gave up 2 bases and V 2 bases, and 4 bases lay outside the gene matches.

V and J are TRBV23-1 and TRBJ1-2, with a possible D match to TRBD1 (6 bases). TRBV23-1 is an open reading frame, and its role is uncertain. This CDR3 comprises 16 residues. V was pared by 3 bases and J by 0 bases, with 14 bases between. CDR3: CASSQTGHRANYGYTF. CDR3 coding DNA: TGCGCCAGCAGTCAGACGGGACATCGGGCTAACTATGGCTACACCTTC.

V is TRBV30 and J is TRBJ2-6; D is unclear. Germline lookup yields CDR1 GTSNPN and CDR2 SVGIG (reference sequence). There are 15 residues in the CDR3. V lost 4 bases, J lost 2 bases, and 12 bases lay in between. The CDR3 nucleotides are TGTGCCTGGATGGGCCTCTGGGCTGGGGCCAACGTCCTGACTTTC. Translation gives CAWMGLWAGANVLTF.

The chain couples TRBV9 to TRBJ2-7; D is undetermined. V shed 4 bases and J shed 0 bases, with 14 bases lying between them. Germline CDR1 is SGDLS and CDR2 is YYNGEE. The CDR3 totals 15 residues. The CDR3 region is CASSPRPDGSYEQYF. The CDR3 nucleotides are TGTGCCAGCAGCCCCCGTCCAGACGGCTCCTACGAGCAGTACTTC. Together with reference TRBV9 and TRBJ2-7, the CDR3 gives the full variable domain: DSGVTQTPKHLITATGQRVTLRCSPRSGDLSVYWYQQSLDQGLQFLIQYYNGEERAKGNILERFSAQQFPDLHSELNLSSLELGDSALYFCASSPRPDGSYEQYFGPGTRLTVT.

The rearrangement links TRBV7-3 to TRBJ2-2; TRBD1 matches 9 bases. The CDR3 sequence is 16 residues long. V dropped 3 bases and J dropped 5; count of bases not matched to a gene: 7. Germline V gene data show CDR1 as SGHTA and CDR2 as FQGTGA. The CDR3 nucleotides read TGTGCCAGCAGCTTCGGGACAGGGCGGGGGACCGGGGAGCTGTTTTTT. This encodes CASSFGTGRGTGELFF.

V gene TRBV7-2 combines with J gene TRBJ1-1, with D possibly TRBD1 on 5 matching bases. The CDR3 is 15 amino acids. Per the germline V gene, CDR1 is SGHTA and CDR2 is FQGNSA. V lost 1 base and J lost 0, with 9 bases in between. CDR3: CASSLETVMNTEAFF. In nucleotides, the CDR3 is TGTGCCAGCAGCTTAGAGACAGTGATGAACACTGAAGCTTTCTTT.

The chain joins TRBV5-8 to TRBJ1-5; no firm D call. The V end lost 4 bases, the J end lost 3 bases, and 17 bases lay between the germline ends. This CDR3 spans 16 amino acids. CDR1 is SGHTS and CDR2 is YDEGEE in the germline V gene. This CDR3 reads CASSLGEVGVNQPQHF. In DNA form, the CDR3 reads TGTGCCAGCAGCCTAGGCGAGGTCGGAGTCAATCAGCCCCAGCATTTT. Filled out from reference TRBV5-8 and TRBJ1-5, the complete variable domain reads EAGVTQSPTHLIKTRGQQATLRCSPISGHTSVYWYQQALGLGLQFLLWYDEGEERNRGNFPPRFSGRQFPNYSSELNVNALELEDSALYLCASSLGEVGVNQPQHFGDGTRLSIL.

The chain uses TRBV20-1 and TRBJ2-1, with 7 positions matching TRBD1. The germline gives CDR1 DFQATT, CDR2 SNEGSKA (reference sequence). This CDR3 region has 11 residues. J was trimmed by 7 bases and V by 4 bases; bases with no gene match: 1. CDR3 nucleotide sequence: TGCAGTGCTAAACAGGGGAATGAGCAGTTCTTC. Translation: CSAKQGNEQFF.

This chain links TRBV19 with TRBJ1-5, with 8 bases lining up with TRBD1. The length of the CDR3 is 14 residues. The V gene end was trimmed by 4 bases and the J gene end by 6 bases; junction bases not matched to a gene: 5. The V gene's germline CDR1 is LNHDA and CDR2 SQIVND (reference sequence). The CDR3 spells CASSRRQGAQPQHF. CDR3 coding DNA: TGTGCCAGTAGTAGAAGGCAGGGGGCTCAGCCCCAGCATTTT.

CDR3 region: CASSAVGGANVLTF. CDR3 nucleotides: TGTGCCAGTAGCGCCGTGGGTGGGGCCAACGTCCTGACTTTC. The genes are TRBV19 and TRBJ2-6; D unclear. This CDR3 is 14 amino acids long. The V and J ends lost 6 bases and 3 bases respectively, with 9 bases between them. Per germline, CDR1 LNHDA and CDR2 SQIVND (reference sequence).

CDR3 coding DNA: TGCGCCAGCAGCTACTCGGGGGCGAGGGAAAACATTCAGTACTTC. Translated: CASSYSGARENIQYF. J is TRBJ2-4 and V is TRBV5-1; TRBD1 or TRBD2 may be the D gene (6 bases each). V shed 3 bases and J shed 5 bases, with 15 bases lying between them. Per germline, CDR1 SGHRS and CDR2 YFSETQ. The CDR3 loop spans 15 amino acids.

This clone was seen only once. The J gene is TRBJ1-1, the V gene TRBV15, with 7 nucleotides matching TRBD1. The J segment lost 2 bases and the V segment lost 5 bases, leaving 8 bases of the junction unmatched. Germline lookup yields CDR1 LNHNV and CDR2 YYDKDF (reference sequence). This CDR3 has 15 residues. The CDR3 DNA follows: TGTGCCACCAGCGAGTCGGACAGGAGTAACACTGAAGCTTTCTTT. This gives the protein CATSESDRSNTEAFF.

The chain links TRBV5-1 to TRBJ2-5, with a possible D match to TRBD2 (5 bases). The CDR3 length is 15 residues. CDR1 is SGHRS and CDR2 is YFSETQ in the germline V gene. Trimming cost V 0 bases and J 2 bases, with 11 bases left between them. Here the CDR3 reads CASSLAGEGQETQYF. CDR3 DNA: TGCGCCAGCAGCTTGGCCGGCGAGGGACAAGAGACCCAGTACTTC.

J is TRBJ1-1 and V is TRBV5-1; D possibly corresponds to TRBD1 (6 bases). Germline CDR1 SGHRS, CDR2 YFSETQ. CDR3 length: 17 residues. Trimming stripped 1 base from V and 1 base from J, with 17 bases between. Here the CDR3 DNA reads TGCGCCAGCAGCTTGTCGTTCAGGGGCTCGGGGAACACTGAAGCTTTCTTT. It codes for CASSLSFRGSGNTEAFF.

This chain joins TRBV6-1 and TRBJ1-2; D unclear. CDR3 length equals 12 residues. Trimming pared 2 bases from V and 12 bases from J, leaving 13 bases between. Germline CDR1 reads MNHNS; CDR2 reads SASEGT. CDR3: CASSERAVFDTF. The CDR3 DNA follows: TGTGCCAGCAGTGAACGGGCGGTCTTTGACACCTTC.